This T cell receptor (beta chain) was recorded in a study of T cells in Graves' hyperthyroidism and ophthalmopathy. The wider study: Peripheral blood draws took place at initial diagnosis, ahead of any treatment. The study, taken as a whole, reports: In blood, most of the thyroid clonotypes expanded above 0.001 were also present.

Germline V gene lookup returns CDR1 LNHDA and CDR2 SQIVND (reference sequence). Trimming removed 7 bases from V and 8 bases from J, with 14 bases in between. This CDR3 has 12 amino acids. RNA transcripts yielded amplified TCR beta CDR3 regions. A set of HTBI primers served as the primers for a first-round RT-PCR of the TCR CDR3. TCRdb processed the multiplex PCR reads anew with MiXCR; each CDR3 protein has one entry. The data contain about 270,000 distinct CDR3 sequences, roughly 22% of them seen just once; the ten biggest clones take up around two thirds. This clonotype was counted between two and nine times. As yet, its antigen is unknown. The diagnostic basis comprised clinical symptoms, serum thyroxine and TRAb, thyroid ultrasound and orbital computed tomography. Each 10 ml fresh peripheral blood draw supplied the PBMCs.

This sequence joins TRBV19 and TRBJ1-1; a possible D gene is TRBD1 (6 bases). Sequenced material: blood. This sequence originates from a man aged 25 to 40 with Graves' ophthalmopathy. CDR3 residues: CASKTGSYEAFF. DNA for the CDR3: TGTGCCAGTAAGACAGGATCTTACGAAGCTTTCTTT.